This is a list of T cell receptor beta chains from one sample in a study of long-term antiretroviral therapy in people with HIV. Sequenced by immunoSEQ multiplex PCR; TCRdb stores in-frame clones only, minus some. Altogether some 45,000 clones are present, 86% being singletons, with the ten largest covering about 5%. The sequences come from unsorted PBMCs, collected 0.1 years before starting antiretroviral therapy. Receptors originate from a woman between 45 and 60 years old with HIV. Each CDR3 is given with its conserved first and last residue. D genes are given only for firm matches. Clone size appears in some rows only: once, few, many, or a class for an expanded clone.

>.|15|TRBV5-6|.|TRBJ2-2
CASSYGGPNTGELFF
TGTGCCAGCAGCTACGGGGGACCAAACACCGGGGAGCTGTTTTTT
>.|14|TRBV7-9|TRBD1|TRBJ1-2
CASSFGQGAGGYTF
TGTGCCAGCAGCTTCGGCCAGGGGGCTGGTGGCTACACCTTC
>.|13|TRBV2|.|TRBJ2-3
CASGGTFTDTQYF
TGTGCCAGCGGAGGGACTTTCACAGATACGCAGTATTTT
>.|15|TRBV18|TRBD1|TRBJ2-7
CASSPVYRDRAEQYF
TGTGCCAGCTCACCGGTTTACCGGGACAGGGCCGAGCAGTACTTC
>.|13|TRBV7-7|.|TRBJ2-5
CASSLDSQETQYF
TGTGCTAGCAGCTTAGACAGTCAAGAGACCCAGTACTTC
>.|16|TRBV11-2|TRBD2|TRBJ2-3
CASSPGSGGTPDTQYF
TGTGCCAGCAGCCCAGGGAGCGGGGGGACTCCAGATACGCAGTATTTT
>.|15|TRBV9|.|TRBJ1-4
CASSVAEGTNEKLFF
TGTGCCAGCAGCGTAGCAGAGGGGACTAATGAAAAACTGTTTTTT
>.|14|TRBV9|TRBD1|TRBJ1-2
CASSVSGGNYGYTF
TGTGCCAGCAGCGTTTCAGGGGGTAACTATGGCTACACCTTC
>.|17|TRBV6-1|TRBD1|TRBJ1-5
CASSEEGTVGGGQPQHF
TGTGCCAGCAGTGAAGAGGGGACAGTTGGTGGCGGTCAGCCCCAGCATTTT
>.|12|TRBV5-4|.|TRBJ2-1
CASSFGGYEQFF
TGTGCCAGCAGCTTCGGTGGATATGAGCAGTTCTTC
>.|14|TRBV5-4|.|TRBJ2-7
CASSPFGADYEQYF
TGTGCCAGCAGCCCATTTGGGGCTGACTACGAGCAGTACTTC
>.|15|TRBV7-8|TRBD2|TRBJ2-7
CASSSDGVAGYEQYF
TGTGCCAGCAGCTCAGACGGGGTAGCGGGGTACGAGCAGTACTTC
>.|13|TRBV30|TRBD1|TRBJ2-7
CALASTGGSEQYF
TGTGCCCTCGCGAGTACAGGGGGCTCAGAGCAGTACTTC
>.|15|TRBV30|TRBD2|TRBJ2-1
CAWPLSLAGGGEQFF
TGTGCCTGGCCCCTCTCACTAGCGGGGGGGGGTGAGCAGTTCTTC
>.|17|TRBV11-1|TRBD1|TRBJ2-3
CASSLGQGAGAGDTQYF
TGTGCCAGCAGCTTAGGACAGGGGGCAGGGGCGGGAGATACGCAGTATTTT
>.|13|TRBV2|.|TRBJ1-5
CASIRDSNQPQHF
TGTGCCAGCATCCGGGACAGCAATCAGCCCCAGCATTTT
>.|12|TRBV2|.|TRBJ2-2
CASSDQSGELFF
TGTGCCAGCAGTGACCAAAGCGGGGAGCTGTTTTTT
>.|12|TRBV7-2|.|TRBJ2-7
CASSLGPNEQYF
TGTGCCAGCAGCTTAGGACCGAACGAGCAGTACTTC
>once|14|TRBV10-3|TRBD2|TRBJ2-3
CASVAGGSTDTQYF
TGTGCCTCGGTCGCGGGGGGCAGCACAGATACGCAGTATTTT
>few|16|TRBV5-4|TRBD1|TRBJ1-5
CASSSTGQGINQPQHF
TGTGCCAGCAGCTCTACCGGACAGGGCATTAATCAGCCCCAGCATTTT
>.|14|TRBV7-8|.|TRBJ2-7
CASSRVGQYYEQYF
TGTGCCAGCAGCCGGGTGGGGCAATATTACGAGCAGTACTTC
>.|12|TRBV5-4|.|TRBJ1-4
CASSLDLEKLFF
TGTGCCAGCAGCTTGGACCTTGAAAAACTGTTTTTT
>.|14|TRBV10-1|.|TRBJ1-6
CASSSSGTPSPLHF
TGCGCCAGCAGTTCCTCCGGGACACCCTCACCCCTCCACTTT
>.|11|TRBV30|.|TRBJ1-1
CAWMGGGEAFF
TGTGCCTGGATGGGGGGGGGCGAAGCTTTCTTT
>.|19|TRBV5-6|.|TRBJ2-2
CASSYTILLGQLNTGELFF
TGTGCCAGCAGCTATACCATTCTTCTAGGACAGCTAAACACCGGGGAGCTGTTTTTT
>once|15|TRBV21-1|.|TRBJ1-5
CASSKEQGREQPQHF
TGTGCCAGCAGCAAAGAGCAGGGGCGGGAACAGCCCCAGCATTTT
>.|16|TRBV5-6|TRBD2|TRBJ2-1
CASSLRTSGGGNEQFF
TGTGCCAGCAGCCTGAGGACTAGCGGGGGGGGCAATGAGCAGTTCTTC
>few|14|TRBV6-5|.|TRBJ1-6
CASSRTGSNSPLHF
TGTGCCAGCTCCCGAACAGGGTCTAATTCACCCCTCCACTTT
>.|13|TRBV19|.|TRBJ1-1
CASSPRGDTEAFF
TGTGCCAGTAGCCCTCGTGGGGACACTGAAGCTTTCTTT
>few|12|TRBV18|.|TRBJ2-2
CASSPNTGELFF
TGTGCCAGCTCACCCAACACCGGGGAGCTGTTTTTT
>.|19|TRBV30|TRBD1|TRBJ1-1
CAWSPRGLKRGILNTEAFF
TGTGCCTGGAGTCCCAGGGGGCTAAAAAGGGGTATATTGAACACTGAAGCTTTCTTT
>.|13|TRBV4-3|.|TRBJ1-1
CASSLRGADEAFF
TGCGCCAGCAGCCTACGGGGGGCAGATGAAGCTTTCTTT
>once|14|TRBV15|TRBD1|TRBJ2-7
CATSRQGFAYEQYF
TGTGCCACCAGTAGACAGGGATTTGCCTACGAGCAGTACTTC
>.|17|TRBV5-1|TRBD2|TRBJ2-3
CASSLVGGGTRTDTQYF
TGCGCCAGCAGCTTGGTTGGCGGGGGGACCCGCACAGATACGCAGTATTTT
>.|15|TRBV9|TRBD2|TRBJ2-1
CASSAAGGLMGEQFF
TGTGCCAGCAGCGCCGCGGGGGGGCTTATGGGTGAGCAGTTCTTC
>.|11|TRBV5-1|.|TRBJ2-1
CASSLGGEQFF
TGCGCCAGCAGCTTGGGTGGTGAGCAGTTCTTC
>.|14|TRBV7-2|TRBD1|TRBJ2-7
CASSLARSGGKQYF
TGTGCCAGCAGCTTAGCGAGGTCAGGGGGAAAGCAGTACTTC
>.|14|TRBV4-2|TRBD1|TRBJ1-5
CASSPRDSYQPQHF
TGTGCCAGCAGCCCCCGGGACAGTTATCAGCCCCAGCATTTT
>few|15|TRBV4-1|TRBD1|TRBJ1-6
CASSFGTGDSSPLHF
TGCGCCAGCAGCTTCGGGACAGGGGATAGTTCACCCCTCCACTTT
>.|14|TRBV10-3|.|TRBJ1-5
CAISESAANQPQHF
TGTGCCATCAGTGAGTCGGCAGCAAATCAGCCCCAGCATTTT
>few|14|TRBV4-2|.|TRBJ2-5
CASSQDRRPETQYF
TGTGCCAGCAGCCAAGATAGGCGGCCTGAGACCCAGTACTTC
>.|15|TRBV18|.|TRBJ2-7
CASSPGLGGTDEQYF
TGTGCCAGCTCACCGGGGTTGGGGGGAACGGACGAGCAGTACTTC
>few|14|TRBV6-6|TRBD1|TRBJ1-6
CASRTGVYNSPLHF
TGTGCCAGCAGAACAGGGGTCTATAATTCACCCCTCCACTTT
>.|14|TRBV11-3|.|TRBJ2-7
CASSPGQVTCEQYF
TGTGCCAGCAGCCCCGGCCAGGTAACATGCGAGCAGTACTTC
>once|16|TRBV7-2|TRBD2|TRBJ2-7
CASSLTSGGASYEQYF
TGTGCCAGCAGCTTAACTAGCGGGGGGGCTTCCTACGAGCAGTACTTC
>.|12|TRBV7-9|.|TRBJ1-6
CASSLSSRPLHF
TGTGCCAGCAGCTTATCGAGTAGACCCCTCCACTTT
>.|16|TRBV15|.|TRBJ2-5
CATSRDKGSRLATQYF
TGTGCCACCAGCAGAGATAAGGGGTCGAGGTTGGCGACCCAGTACTTC
>.|16|TRBV4-1|.|TRBJ2-3
CASSLEATASTDTQYF
TGCGCCAGCAGCCTTGAAGCAACGGCTAGCACAGATACGCAGTATTTT
>.|15|TRBV2|.|TRBJ1-3
CASSESGYSGNTIYF
TGTGCCAGCAGTGAGTCAGGGTACTCTGGAAACACCATATATTTT
>few|14|TRBV5-4|.|TRBJ1-1
CASSLRQGVTEAFF
TGTGCCAGCAGCTTGCGGCAGGGCGTCACTGAAGCTTTCTTT
>.|13|TRBV7-9|.|TRBJ1-3
CASSSLSGNTIYF
TGTGCCAGCAGCTCTTTATCTGGAAACACCATATATTTT
>.|13|TRBV5-1|.|TRBJ1-1
CASSPGSNTEAFF
TGCGCCAGCAGCCCCGGATCGAACACTGAAGCTTTCTTT
>.|18|TRBV5-1|.|TRBJ2-2
CASSLTLIAVPNTGELFF
TGCGCCAGCAGCTTGACCCTGATCGCAGTCCCGAACACCGGGGAGCTGTTTTTT
>.|15|TRBV2|TRBD2|TRBJ2-5
CASSVPAGGRETQYF
TGTGCCAGCAGTGTCCCAGCGGGGGGGCGAGAGACCCAGTACTTC
>once|15|TRBV12-5|TRBD1|TRBJ1-3
CASGLGGQAGNTIYF
TGTGCTAGTGGTTTGGGGGGACAGGCTGGAAACACCATATATTTT
>.|13|TRBV7-3|TRBD2|TRBJ2-7
CASSLIGGGGQYF
TGTGCCAGCAGCTTAATTGGGGGGGGAGGACAGTACTTC
>.|14|TRBV29-1|.|TRBJ2-3
CSVEGGAGTDTQYF
TGCAGCGTTGAGGGGGGGGCCGGCACAGATACGCAGTATTTT
>.|14|TRBV5-4|.|TRBJ2-1
CASSLRGASNEQFF
TGTGCCAGCAGCTTGCGTGGGGCCAGCAATGAGCAGTTCTTC
>.|16|TRBV7-2|TRBD2|TRBJ2-1
CASSLVRLAVYNEQFF
TGTGCCAGCAGCTTAGTTCGCCTAGCGGTTTACAATGAGCAGTTCTTC
>.|14|TRBV9|.|TRBJ1-6
CASSVDSGPSPLHF
TGTGCCAGCAGCGTGGACAGTGGTCCCTCACCCCTCCACTTT